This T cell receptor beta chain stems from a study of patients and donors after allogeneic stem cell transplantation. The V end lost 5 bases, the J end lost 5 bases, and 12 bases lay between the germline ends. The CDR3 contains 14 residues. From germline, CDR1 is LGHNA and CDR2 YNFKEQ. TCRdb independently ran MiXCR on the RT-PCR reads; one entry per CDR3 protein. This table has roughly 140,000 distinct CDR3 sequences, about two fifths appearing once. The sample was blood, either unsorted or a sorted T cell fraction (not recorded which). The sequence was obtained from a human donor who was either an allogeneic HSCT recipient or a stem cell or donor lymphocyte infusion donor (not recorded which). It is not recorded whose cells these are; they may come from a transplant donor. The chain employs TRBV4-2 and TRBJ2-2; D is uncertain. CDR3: CASSTTIMTGELFF. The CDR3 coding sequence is TGTGCCAGCAGCACGACGATCATGACCGGGGAGCTGTTTTTT.